This T cell receptor beta chain was identified during a study of blood T cell repertoires in COVID-19. The overall study: COVID-19 samples collected from the United States, Italy and Spain covered acute and convalescent phases. The cDNA or gDNA used as material had been derived from T cells, B-cell-depleted T cells, or PBMCs.

The table came from immunoSEQ multiplex PCR; TCRdb's copy has only in-frame clones and leaves some out. The profile shows about 280,000 clones, approximately 91% of them singletons. With 5 bases clipped from V and 4 bases from J, the junction kept 5 bases outside the gene matches. Germline V gives CDR1 SGHVS, CDR2 FQNEAQ. The CDR3 sequence is 14 residues long. The genes are TRBV7-8 and TRBJ2-1, with 7 bases matching TRBD1. The receptor's source is a man aged 45-65 years with acute or convalescent COVID-19. The sequencing input was peripheral blood. This CDR3 is CASSRSGGYNEQFF. In DNA, the CDR3 is TGTGCCAGCAGCCGCTCAGGGGGATACAATGAGCAGTTCTTC.